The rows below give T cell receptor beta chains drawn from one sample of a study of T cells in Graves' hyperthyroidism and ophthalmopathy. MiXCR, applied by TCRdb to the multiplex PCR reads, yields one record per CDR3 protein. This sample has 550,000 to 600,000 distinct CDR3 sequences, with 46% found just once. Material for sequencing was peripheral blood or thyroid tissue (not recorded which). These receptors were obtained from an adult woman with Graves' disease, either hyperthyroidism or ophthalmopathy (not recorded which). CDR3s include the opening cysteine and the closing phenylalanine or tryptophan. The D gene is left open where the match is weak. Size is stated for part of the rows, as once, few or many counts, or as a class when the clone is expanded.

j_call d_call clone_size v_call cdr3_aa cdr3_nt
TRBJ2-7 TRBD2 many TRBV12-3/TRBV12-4 CASSGLAGAHEQYF TGTGCCAGCAGTGGTCTAGCGGGAGCTCACGAGCAGTACTTC
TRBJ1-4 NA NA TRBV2 CASKAGVEEKLFF TGTGCCAGCAAAGCGGGAGTAGAAGAAAAACTGTTTTTT
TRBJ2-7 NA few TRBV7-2 CASSVQTNPYEQYF TGTGCCAGCAGCGTTCAGACAAACCCTTACGAGCAGTACTTC
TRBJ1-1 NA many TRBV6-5 CASSYGRIENTEAFF TGTGCCAGCAGTTACGGCAGGATAGAGAACACTGAAGCTTTCTTT
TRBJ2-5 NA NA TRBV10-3 CARDGVGSGLETQYF TGTGCTAGAGATGGCGTGGGGAGTGGTTTAGAGACCCAGTACTTC
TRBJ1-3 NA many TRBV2 CASSEGNTIYF TGTGCCAGCAGTGAGGGAAACACCATATATTTT
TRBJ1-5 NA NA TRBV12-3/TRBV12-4 CASSLRPEKETQHF TGTGCCAGCAGTCTCAGACCAGAAAAAGAGACCCAGCATTTT
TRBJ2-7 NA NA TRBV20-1 CSAIRGRDYEQYF TGCAGTGCTATCCGAGGCAGGGACTACGAGCAGTACTTC
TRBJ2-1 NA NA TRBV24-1 CATSVHPRDGAYNEQFF TGTGCCACCAGCGTCCACCCCCGGGACGGGGCCTACAATGAGCAGTTCTTC
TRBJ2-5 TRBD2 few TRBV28 CASSSLAGVAETQYF TGTGCCAGCAGTTCTTTAGCGGGAGTGGCGGAGACCCAGTACTTC
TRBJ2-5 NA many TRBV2 CASSVTRGLRETQYF TGTGCCAGCAGTGTAACCAGGGGCCTTCGGGAGACCCAGTACTTC
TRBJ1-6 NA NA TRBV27 CASSLEYNSPLHF TGTGCCAGCAGTTTAGAGTATAATTCACCCCTCCACTTT
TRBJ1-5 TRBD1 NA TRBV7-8 CASSQESGGDSQHF TGCGCCAGCAGCCAAGAGTCAGGGGGGGATTCGCAGCATTTT
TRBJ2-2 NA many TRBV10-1 CASSESDTGELFF TGCGCCAGCAGTGAGAGCGACACCGGGGAGCTGTTTTTT
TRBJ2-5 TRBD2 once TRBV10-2 CASRPGLAIQETQYF TGCGCCAGCCGGCCGGGACTAGCGATCCAAGAGACCCAGTACTTC
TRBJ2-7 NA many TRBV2 CASTQERSYEQYF TGTGCCAGCACCCAGGAGCGGAGCTACGAGCAGTACTTC
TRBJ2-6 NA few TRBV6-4 CASSDSTGSSGANVLTF TGTGCCAGCAGTGACTCGACGGGGAGTTCTGGGGCCAACGTCCTGACTTTC
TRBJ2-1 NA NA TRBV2 CASSLPGTPKFF TGTGCCAGCAGTCTCCCCGGGACCCCTAAGTTCTTC
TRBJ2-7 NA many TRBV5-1 CASSLSQGRYEQYF TGCGCCAGCAGCTTGTCACAGGGGAGGTACGAGCAGTACTTC
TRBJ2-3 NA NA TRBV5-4 CASSFGVSGTDTQYF TGTGCCAGCAGCTTCGGGGTTTCAGGCACAGATACGCAGTATTTT
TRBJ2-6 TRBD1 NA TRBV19 CASSRIPQGAGANVLTF TGTGCCAGTTCCCGAATACCACAGGGGGCTGGGGCCAACGTCCTGACTTTC
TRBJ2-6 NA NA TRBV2 CASSHPESGANVLTF TGTGCCAGCAGTCACCCGGAATCTGGGGCCAACGTCCTGACTTTC
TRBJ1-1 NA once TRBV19 CASSTMLNTEAFF TGTGCCAGTAGCACGATGTTGAACACTGAAGCTTTCTTT
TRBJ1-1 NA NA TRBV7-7 CARVGMNTEAFF TGTGCTAGAGTCGGGATGAACACTGAAGCTTTCTTT
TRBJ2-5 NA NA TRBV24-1 CATSAGLEETQYF TGTGCCACCAGCGCCGGACTTGAAGAGACCCAGTACTTC
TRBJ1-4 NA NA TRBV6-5 CASSSATKLFF TGTGCCAGCAGTTCAGCAACGAAACTGTTTTTT
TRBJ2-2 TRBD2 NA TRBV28 CASSLYAGEDTGELFF TGTGCCAGCAGTTTATACGCGGGAGAGGACACCGGGGAGCTGTTTTTT
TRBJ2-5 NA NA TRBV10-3 CAISEEGPISQETQYF TGTGCCATCAGTGAGGAGGGCCCGATCTCCCAAGAGACCCAGTACTTC
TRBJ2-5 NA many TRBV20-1 CSHAGQETQYF TGCAGTCATGCCGGCCAAGAGACCCAGTACTTC
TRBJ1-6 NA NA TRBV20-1 CSAGMHNSPLHF TGCAGTGCTGGGATGCATAATTCACCCCTGCACTTT
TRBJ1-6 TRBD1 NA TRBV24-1 CAPRDRGNSPLHF TGTGCCCCCCGGGACAGGGGCAATTCACCCCTCCACTTT
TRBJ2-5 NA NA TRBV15 CATSRVSYTQETQYF TGTGCCACCAGCAGAGTATCTTACACCCAAGAGACCCAGTACTTC
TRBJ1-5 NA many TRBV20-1 CSARRGISNQPQHF TGCAGTGCTAGGCGAGGAATTAGCAATCAGCCCCAGCATTTT
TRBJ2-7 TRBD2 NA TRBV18 CASSPGIAGTYEQYF TGTGCCAGCTCACCAGGGATAGCGGGAACCTACGAGCAGTACTTC
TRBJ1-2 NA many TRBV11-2 CASSPSPRGGYTF TGTGCCAGCAGCCCCTCGCCCCGAGGAGGCTACACCTTC
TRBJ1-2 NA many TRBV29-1 CSVEATGHYGYTF TGCAGCGTTGAAGCAACAGGCCACTATGGCTACACCTTC
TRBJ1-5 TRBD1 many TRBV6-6 CASGDSTGDQPQHF TGTGCCAGCGGCGATTCAACAGGGGATCAGCCCCAGCATTTT
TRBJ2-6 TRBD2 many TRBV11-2 CASSLEPSGYSGANVLTF TGTGCCAGCAGCTTAGAACCTAGCGGATACTCTGGGGCCAACGTCCTGACTTTC
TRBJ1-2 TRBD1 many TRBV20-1 CSEAGGSGYTF TGCAGTGAAGCAGGGGGCTCTGGCTACACCTTC
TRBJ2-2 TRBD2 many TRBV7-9 CASSSRLAGAGELFF TGTGCCAGCAGCTCCAGACTAGCGGGAGCCGGGGAGCTGTTTTTT
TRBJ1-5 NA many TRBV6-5 CASSYSGGYQPQHF TGTGCCAGCAGTTACTCGGGGGGGTATCAGCCCCAGCATTTT
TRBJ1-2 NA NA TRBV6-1 CASIGGVEDGYTF TGTGCCAGCATAGGGGGAGTGGAAGATGGCTACACCTTC
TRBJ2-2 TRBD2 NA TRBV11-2 CSSSIICLAGGTGELFF TGTTCCAGCAGTATCATATGTCTAGCGGGAGGCACCGGGGAGCTGTTTTTT
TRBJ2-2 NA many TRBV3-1 CASTATPTGELFF TGTGCCAGCACCGCGACTCCCACCGGGGAGCTGTTTTTT
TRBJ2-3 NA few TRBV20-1 CSARDHTDTQYF TGCAGTGCTAGAGATCACACAGATACGCAGTATTTT
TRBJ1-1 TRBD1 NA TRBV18 CASSSSQGAGTEAFF TGTGCCAGCTCATCATCCCAGGGGGCAGGTACTGAAGCTTTCTTT
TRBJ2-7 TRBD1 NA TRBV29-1 CSVAGTGWYEQYF TGCAGCGTTGCGGGGACAGGGTGGTACGAGCAGTACTTC
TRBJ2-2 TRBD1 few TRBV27 CASSFGTGTGELFF TGTGCCAGCAGTTTCGGGACAGGGACCGGGGAGCTGTTTTTT
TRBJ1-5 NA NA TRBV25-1 CASRGGGNNQPQHF TGTGCCAGCAGGGGAGGAGGAAACAATCAGCCCCAGCATTTT
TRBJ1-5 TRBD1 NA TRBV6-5 CAISYGQGSNQPQHF TGTGCCATCAGTTACGGACAGGGGAGCAATCAGCCCCAGCATTTT
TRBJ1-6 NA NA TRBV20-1 CSARAGRYLSYNSPLHF TGCAGTGCTAGGGCTGGACGGTATTTGTCCTATAATTCACCCCTCCACTTT
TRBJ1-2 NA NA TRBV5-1 CASSPYQGGYTF TGCGCCAGCAGCCCATACCAGGGCGGCTACACCTTC
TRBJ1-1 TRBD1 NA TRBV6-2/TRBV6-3 CASSSLRTGGLRAFF TGTGCCAGCAGTTCTTTACGGACAGGAGGATTGCGGGCTTTCTTT
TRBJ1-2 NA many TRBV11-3 CASSSSETRKNYGYTF TGTGCCAGCAGCTCATCCGAGACAAGGAAAAACTATGGCTACACCTTC
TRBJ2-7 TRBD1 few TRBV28 CASSPPTGTGNFYEQYF TGTGCCAGCAGTCCCCCCACCGGGACAGGGAACTTCTACGAGCAGTACTTC